This TCR beta chain was observed in a study of blood T cell repertoires in COVID-19. CDR1 and CDR2 (germline): SNHLY, FYNNEI. The CDR3 runs 13 residues. V lost 6 bases and J lost 2, with 10 bases in between. Generated by immunoSEQ multiplex PCR, the TCRdb table keeps only in-frame clones and is missing some. This table has roughly 200,000 clones, roughly 88% appearing once. The V and J genes are TRBV2 and TRBJ1-1; D unclear. This receptor was taken from a woman aged 40 to 49 with acute COVID-19. Sequenced sample: PBMCs or T cells enriched from blood (not recorded which). The CDR3 protein is CASSSDFNTEAFF. CDR3 coding DNA: TGTGCCAGCAGCTCCGACTTTAACACTGAAGCTTTCTTT.